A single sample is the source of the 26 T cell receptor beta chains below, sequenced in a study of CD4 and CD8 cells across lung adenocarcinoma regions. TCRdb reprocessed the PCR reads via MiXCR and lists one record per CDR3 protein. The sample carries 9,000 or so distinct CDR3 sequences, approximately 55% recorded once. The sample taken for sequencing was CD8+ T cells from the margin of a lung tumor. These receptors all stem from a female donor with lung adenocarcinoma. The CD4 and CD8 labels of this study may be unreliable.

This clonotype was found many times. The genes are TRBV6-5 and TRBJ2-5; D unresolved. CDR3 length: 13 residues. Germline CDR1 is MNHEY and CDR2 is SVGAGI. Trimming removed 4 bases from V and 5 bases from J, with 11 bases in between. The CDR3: CASSSGVVETQYF. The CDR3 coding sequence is TGTGCCAGCAGTTCTGGTGTGGTTGAGACCCAGTACTTC.

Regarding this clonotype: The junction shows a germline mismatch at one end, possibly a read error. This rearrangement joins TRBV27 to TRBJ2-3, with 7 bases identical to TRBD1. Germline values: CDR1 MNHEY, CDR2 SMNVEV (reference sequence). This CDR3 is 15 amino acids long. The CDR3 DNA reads TGTGCCAGGGGGCAGGGGGTAGGAGTCACAGAGACGCAGTATTTT. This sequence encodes CARGQGVGVTETQYF.

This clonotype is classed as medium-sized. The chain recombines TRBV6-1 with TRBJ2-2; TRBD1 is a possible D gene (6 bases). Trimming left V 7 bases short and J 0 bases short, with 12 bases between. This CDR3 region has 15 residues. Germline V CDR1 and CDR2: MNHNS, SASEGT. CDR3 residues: CASKTGQSNTGELFF. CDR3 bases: TGTGCCAGCAAGACGGGACAATCGAACACCGGGGAGCTGTTTTTT.

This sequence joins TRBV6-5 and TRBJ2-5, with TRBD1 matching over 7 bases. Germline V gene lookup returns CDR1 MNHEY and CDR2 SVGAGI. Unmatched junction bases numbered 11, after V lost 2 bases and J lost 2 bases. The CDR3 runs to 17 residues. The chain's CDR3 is CASSYGRLGQLQETQYF. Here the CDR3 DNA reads TGTGCCAGCAGTTACGGCAGGCTGGGACAGCTTCAAGAGACCCAGTACTTC.

The CDR3 DNA sequence: TGTGCCAGCAGCTCTGGTGTGAGCACAGGTGCGCAGTTCTTC. Translated: CASSSGVSTGAQFF. The chain employs TRBV6-1 and TRBJ2-1; D possibly corresponds to TRBD1 (5 bases). Germline V gene lookup returns CDR1 MNHNS and CDR2 SASEGT. Trimming stripped 6 bases from V and 12 bases from J, with 21 bases between. The CDR3 contains 14 residues.

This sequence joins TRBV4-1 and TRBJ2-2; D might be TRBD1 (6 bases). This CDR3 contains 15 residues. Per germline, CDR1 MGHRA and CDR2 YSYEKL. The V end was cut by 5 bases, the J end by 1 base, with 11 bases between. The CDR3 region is CASSNLTGNTGELFF. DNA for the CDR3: TGCGCCAGCAGCAACCTGACAGGGAACACCGGGGAGCTGTTTTTT.

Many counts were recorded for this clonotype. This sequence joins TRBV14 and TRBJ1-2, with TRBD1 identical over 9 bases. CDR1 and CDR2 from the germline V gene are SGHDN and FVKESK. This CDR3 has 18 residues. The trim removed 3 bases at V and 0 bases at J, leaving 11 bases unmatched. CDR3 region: CASSHLRQGGRSNYGYTF. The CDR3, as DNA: TGTGCCAGCAGCCACCTCAGACAGGGGGGAAGATCTAACTATGGCTACACCTTC. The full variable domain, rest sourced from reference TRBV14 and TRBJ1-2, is EAGVTQFPSHSVIEKGQTVTLRCDPISGHDNLYWYRRVMGKEIKFLLHFVKESKQDESGMPNNRFLAERTGGTYSTLKVQPAELEDSGVYFCASSHLRQGGRSNYGYTFGSGTRLTVV.

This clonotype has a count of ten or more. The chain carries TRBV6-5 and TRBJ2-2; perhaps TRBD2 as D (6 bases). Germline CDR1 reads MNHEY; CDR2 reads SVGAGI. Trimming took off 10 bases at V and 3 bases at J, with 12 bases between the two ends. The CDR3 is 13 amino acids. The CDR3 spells CATQGLDTGELFF. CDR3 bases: TGTGCCACCCAGGGACTCGACACCGGGGAGCTGTTTTTT.

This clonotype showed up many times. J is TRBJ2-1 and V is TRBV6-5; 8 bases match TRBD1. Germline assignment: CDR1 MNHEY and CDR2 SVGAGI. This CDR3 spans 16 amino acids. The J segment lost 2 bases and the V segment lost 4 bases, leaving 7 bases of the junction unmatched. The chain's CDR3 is CASSSTTGDTYNEQFF. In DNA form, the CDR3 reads TGTGCCAGCAGTTCTACGACAGGGGATACCTACAATGAGCAGTTCTTC.

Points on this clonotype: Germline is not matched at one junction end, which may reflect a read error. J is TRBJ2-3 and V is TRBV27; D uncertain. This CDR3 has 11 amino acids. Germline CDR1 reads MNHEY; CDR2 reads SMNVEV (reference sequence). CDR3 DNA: TGTGCCAGCCGTGCCCAAGATACCCAGTATTTC. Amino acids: CASRAQDTQYF.

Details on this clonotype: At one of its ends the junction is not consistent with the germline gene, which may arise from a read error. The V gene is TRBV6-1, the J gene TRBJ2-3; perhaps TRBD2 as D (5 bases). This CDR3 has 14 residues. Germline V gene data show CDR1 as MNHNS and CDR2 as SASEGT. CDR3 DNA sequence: TGTGCCAGCAGTGAATCGAGGGAGAAAGACACGCAGTATTTC. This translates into CASSESREKDTQYF.

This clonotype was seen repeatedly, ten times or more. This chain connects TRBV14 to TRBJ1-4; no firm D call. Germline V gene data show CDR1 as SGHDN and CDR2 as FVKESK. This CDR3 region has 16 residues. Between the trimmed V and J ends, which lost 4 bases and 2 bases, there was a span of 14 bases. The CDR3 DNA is TGTGCCAGCAGCCGTAGCCTAAGGGCTACTAATGAAAAACTGTTTTTT. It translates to CASSRSLRATNEKLFF.

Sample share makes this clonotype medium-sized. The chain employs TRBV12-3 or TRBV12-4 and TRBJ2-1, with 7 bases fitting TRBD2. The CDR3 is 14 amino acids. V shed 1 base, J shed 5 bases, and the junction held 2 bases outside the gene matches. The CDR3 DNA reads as TGTGCCAGCAGTTTAGGGGAGGGCCACAATGAGCAGTTCTTC. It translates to CASSLGEGHNEQFF.

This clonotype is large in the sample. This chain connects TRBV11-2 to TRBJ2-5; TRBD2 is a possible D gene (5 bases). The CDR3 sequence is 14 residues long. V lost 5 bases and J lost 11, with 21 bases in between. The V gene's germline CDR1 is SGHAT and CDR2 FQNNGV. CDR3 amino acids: CASSPGIGPREQYF. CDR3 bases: TGTGCCAGCAGCCCAGGAATCGGACCGAGGGAGCAGTACTTC.

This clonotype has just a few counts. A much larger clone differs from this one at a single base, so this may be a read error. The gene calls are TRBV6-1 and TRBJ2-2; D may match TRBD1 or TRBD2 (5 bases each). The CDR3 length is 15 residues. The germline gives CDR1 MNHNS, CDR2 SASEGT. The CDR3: CASKHTGANTGEQFF. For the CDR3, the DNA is TGTGCCAGCAAGCATACCGGGGCCAACACCGGGGAGCAGTTTTTT.

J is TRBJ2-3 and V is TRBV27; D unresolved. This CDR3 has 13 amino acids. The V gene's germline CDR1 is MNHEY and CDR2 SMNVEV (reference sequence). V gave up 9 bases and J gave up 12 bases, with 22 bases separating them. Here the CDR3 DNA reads TGTGCCAGGGGTTTGCGACCCAAAAATATTCAGTATTTT. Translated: CARGLRPKNIQYF.

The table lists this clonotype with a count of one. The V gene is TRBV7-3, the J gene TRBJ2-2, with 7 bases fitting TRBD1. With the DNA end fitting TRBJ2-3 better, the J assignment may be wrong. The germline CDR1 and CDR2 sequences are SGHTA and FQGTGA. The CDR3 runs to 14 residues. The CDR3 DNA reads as TGTGCCAGCAGCTTAGGTACAGGCACAGGGGCGCAGTATTTT. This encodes CASSLGTGTGAQYF.

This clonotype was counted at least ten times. In DNA form, the CDR3 reads TGTGCCAGCAGTCCACAGAAGGTAGCGGGAACAGATACGCAGTATTTT. Protein: CASSPQKVAGTDTQYF. The rearrangement joins TRBV12-3 or TRBV12-4 to TRBJ2-3; 8 bases map to TRBD2. CDR3 length equals 16 residues. Trimming removed 5 bases from V and 3 bases from J; junction bases left unmatched: 10.

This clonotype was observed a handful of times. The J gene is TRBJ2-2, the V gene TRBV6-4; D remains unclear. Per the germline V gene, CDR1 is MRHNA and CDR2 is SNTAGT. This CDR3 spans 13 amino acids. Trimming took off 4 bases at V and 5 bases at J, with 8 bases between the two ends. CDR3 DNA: TGTGCCAGCAGTGCCGAACTGACCGGGGAGCTGTTTTTT. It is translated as CASSAELTGELFF.

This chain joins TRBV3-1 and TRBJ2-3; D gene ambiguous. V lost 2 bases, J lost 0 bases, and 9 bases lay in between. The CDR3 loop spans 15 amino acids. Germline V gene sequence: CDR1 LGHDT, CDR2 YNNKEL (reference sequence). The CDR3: CASSQFSPSTDTQYF. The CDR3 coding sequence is TGTGCCAGCAGCCAATTTAGTCCCAGCACAGATACGCAGTATTTT.

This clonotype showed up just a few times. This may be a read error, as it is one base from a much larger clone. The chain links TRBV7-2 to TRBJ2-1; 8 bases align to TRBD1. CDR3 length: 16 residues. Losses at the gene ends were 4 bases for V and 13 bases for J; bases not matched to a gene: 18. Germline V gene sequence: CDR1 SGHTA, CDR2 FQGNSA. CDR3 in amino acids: CASSYLDGQGQETQFF. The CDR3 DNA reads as TGTGCCAGCAGCTACCTCGATGGACAGGGCCAAGAGACCCAGTTCTTC. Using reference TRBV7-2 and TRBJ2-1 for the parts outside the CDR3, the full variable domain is GAGVSQSPSNKVTEKGKDVELRCDPISGHTALYWYRQSLGQGLEFLIYFQGNSAPDKSGLPSDRFSAERTGGSVSTLTIQRTQQEDSAVYLCASSYLDGQGQETQFFGPGTRLTVL.

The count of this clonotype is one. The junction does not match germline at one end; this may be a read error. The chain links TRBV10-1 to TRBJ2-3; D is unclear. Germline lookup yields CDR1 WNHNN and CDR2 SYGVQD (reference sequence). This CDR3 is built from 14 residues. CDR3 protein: CAGKGRRDPDTQYF. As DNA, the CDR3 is TGCGCGGGCAAGGGCAGGCGAGACCCAGATACCCAGTATTTT.

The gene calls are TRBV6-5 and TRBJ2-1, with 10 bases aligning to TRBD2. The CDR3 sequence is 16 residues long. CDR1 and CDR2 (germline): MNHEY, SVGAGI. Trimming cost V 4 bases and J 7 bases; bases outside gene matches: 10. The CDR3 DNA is TGTGCCAGCAGTTCCGAGCGGGGGGGTCTTGGGAATGAGCAGTTCTTC. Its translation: CASSSERGGLGNEQFF.

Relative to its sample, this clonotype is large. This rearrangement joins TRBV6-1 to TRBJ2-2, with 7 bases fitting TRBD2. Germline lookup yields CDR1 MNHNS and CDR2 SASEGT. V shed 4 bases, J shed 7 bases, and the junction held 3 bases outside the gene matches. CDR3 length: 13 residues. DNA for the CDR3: TGTGCCAGCAGTGGACGGACTAGCGGGGAGCTGTTTTTT. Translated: CASSGRTSGELFF.

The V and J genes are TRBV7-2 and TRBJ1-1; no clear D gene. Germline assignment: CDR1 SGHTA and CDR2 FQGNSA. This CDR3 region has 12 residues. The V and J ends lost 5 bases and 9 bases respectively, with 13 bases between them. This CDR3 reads CASSTRTDQAFF. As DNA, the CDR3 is TGTGCCAGCAGCACTAGGACGGACCAAGCTTTCTTT.

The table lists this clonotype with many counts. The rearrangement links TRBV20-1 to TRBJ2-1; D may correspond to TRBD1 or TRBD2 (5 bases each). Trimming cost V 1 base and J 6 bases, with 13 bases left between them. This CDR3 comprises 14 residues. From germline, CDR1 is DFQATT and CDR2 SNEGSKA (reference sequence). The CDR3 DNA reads TGCAGTGCTAGAGCCCCGGGACCTACCAATGAGCAGTTCTTC. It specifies CSARAPGPTNEQFF.